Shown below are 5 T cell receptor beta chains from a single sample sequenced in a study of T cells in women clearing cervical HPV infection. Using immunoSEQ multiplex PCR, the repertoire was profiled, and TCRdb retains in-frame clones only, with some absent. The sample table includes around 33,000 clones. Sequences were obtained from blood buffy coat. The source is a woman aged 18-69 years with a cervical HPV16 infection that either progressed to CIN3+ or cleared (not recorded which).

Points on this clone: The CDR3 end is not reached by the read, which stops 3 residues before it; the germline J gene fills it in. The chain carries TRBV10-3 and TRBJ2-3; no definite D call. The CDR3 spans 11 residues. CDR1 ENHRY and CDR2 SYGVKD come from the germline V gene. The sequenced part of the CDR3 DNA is TGTGCCATCACCCCCCAGGAGACG. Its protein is CAITPQET. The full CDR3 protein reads CAITPQETQYF.

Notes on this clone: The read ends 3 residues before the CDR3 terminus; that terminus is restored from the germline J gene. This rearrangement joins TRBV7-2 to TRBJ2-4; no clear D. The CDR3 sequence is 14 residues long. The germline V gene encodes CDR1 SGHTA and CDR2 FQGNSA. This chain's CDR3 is CASSLVGSPAGQYF. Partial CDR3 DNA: TGTGCCAGCAGCTTAGTGGGTAGCCCGGCTGGT.

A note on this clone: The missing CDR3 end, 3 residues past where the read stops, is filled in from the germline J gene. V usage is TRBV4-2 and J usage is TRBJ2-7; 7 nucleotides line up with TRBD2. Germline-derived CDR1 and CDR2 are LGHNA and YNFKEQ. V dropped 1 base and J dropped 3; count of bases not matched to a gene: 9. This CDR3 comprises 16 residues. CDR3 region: CASSQVSGTTHYEQYF. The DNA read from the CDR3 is TGTGCCAGCAGCCAAGTCTCCGGGACTACGCACTACGAG.

CDR3 DNA, as far as it was read: TGCAGTGCTAGAAAAGACAGGGTAGGGAACACCGGGGAG. Its protein is CSARKDRVGNTGE. The whole CDR3 protein reads CSARKDRVGNTGELFF. The chain employs TRBV20-1 and TRBJ2-2; 7 bases line up with TRBD1. The read is 3 residues too short to cover the CDR3 end, so that end is filled in from the germline J gene. The length of the CDR3 is 16 residues. Per the germline V gene, CDR1 is DFQATT and CDR2 is SNEGSKA (reference sequence). V dropped 2 bases and J dropped 1; count of bases not matched to a gene: 7.

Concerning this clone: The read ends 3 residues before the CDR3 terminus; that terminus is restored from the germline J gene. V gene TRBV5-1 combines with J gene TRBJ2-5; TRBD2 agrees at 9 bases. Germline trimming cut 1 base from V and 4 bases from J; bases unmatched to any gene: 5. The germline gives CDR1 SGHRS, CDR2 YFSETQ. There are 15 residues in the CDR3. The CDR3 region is CASSLYSGRGETQYF. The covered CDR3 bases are TGCGCCAGCAGCTTGTATAGCGGGAGAGGAGAGACC.